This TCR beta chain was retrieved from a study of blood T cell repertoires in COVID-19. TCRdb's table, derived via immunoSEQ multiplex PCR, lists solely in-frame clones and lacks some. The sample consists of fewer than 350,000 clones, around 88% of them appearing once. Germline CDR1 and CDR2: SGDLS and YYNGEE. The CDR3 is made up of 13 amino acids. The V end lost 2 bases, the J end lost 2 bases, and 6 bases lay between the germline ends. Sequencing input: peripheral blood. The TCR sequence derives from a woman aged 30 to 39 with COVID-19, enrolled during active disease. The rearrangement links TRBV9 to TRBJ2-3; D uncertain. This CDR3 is CASSVQVTDTQYF. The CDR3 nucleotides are TGTGCCAGCAGCGTCCAGGTCACAGATACGCAGTATTTT. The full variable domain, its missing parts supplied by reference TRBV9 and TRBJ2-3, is DSGVTQTPKHLITATGQRVTLRCSPRSGDLSVYWYQQSLDQGLQFLIQYYNGEERAKGNILERFSAQQFPDLHSELNLSSLELGDSALYFCASSVQVTDTQYFGPGTRLTVL.